These 32 T cell receptor beta chains share one sample of origin, sequenced in a study of shared clonotypes between healthy human individuals. TCRdb keeps only in-frame clones here, not all; method: immunoSEQ multiplex PCR. This sample has around 2.5 million clones, with 93% found just once. Sequenced material: naive CD4+ T cells from PBMCs. This sample's subset: CD45RA+ positively selected. The receptors here all came from a man aged 18 to 30 in good health. Some clones in this sample may be carry-over from other donors' samples.

This chain connects TRBV28 to TRBJ2-7; 7 bases are shared with TRBD1. This CDR3 is 17 amino acids long. The germline V gene encodes CDR1 MDHEN and CDR2 SYDVKM. The J segment lost 3 bases and the V segment lost 4 bases, leaving 15 bases of the junction unmatched. This CDR3 reads CASSSHHPGTENYEQYF. CDR3 sequence (DNA): TGTGCCAGCAGTTCGCACCACCCGGGGACAGAAAACTACGAGCAGTACTTC.

The chain has TRBV5-1 and TRBJ1-4; D call uncertain. V was trimmed by 0 bases and J by 4 bases, leaving 13 bases between them. Per the germline V gene, CDR1 is SGHRS and CDR2 is YFSETQ. The CDR3 consists of 16 residues. The CDR3 sequence: CASSLEAWGNNEKLFF. Here the CDR3 DNA reads TGCGCCAGCAGCTTGGAGGCTTGGGGTAATAATGAAAAACTGTTTTTT. The whole variable domain, remainder taken from reference TRBV5-1 and TRBJ1-4, is KAGVTQTPRYLIKTRGQQVTLSCSPISGHRSVSWYQQTPGQGLQFLFEYFSETQRNKGNFPGRFSGRQFSNSRSEMNVSTLELGDSALYLCASSLEAWGNNEKLFFGSGTQLSVL.

Notes on this clone: Other DNA variants within this sample encode the same CDR3. The chain couples TRBV29-1 to TRBJ2-6, with D possibly TRBD2 on 6 matching bases. The CDR3 is made up of 14 amino acids. The V end lost 4 bases, the J end lost 0 bases, and 7 bases lay between the germline ends. Germline V gene sequence: CDR1 SQVTM, CDR2 ANQGSEA. The CDR3 DNA is TGCAGCGTTGCCGGGGGCTCTGGGGCCAACGTCCTGACTTTC. Translated: CSVAGGSGANVLTF.

The V gene is TRBV4-1, the J gene TRBJ1-2; D may be TRBD1 (5 bases). V lost 1 base to trimming and J lost 4 bases, with 19 bases between them. The CDR3 is made up of 17 amino acids. Per the germline V gene, CDR1 is MGHRA and CDR2 is YSYEKL. CDR3 protein: CASSQGAARGDLYGYTF. CDR3 bases: TGCGCCAGCAGCCAAGGGGCCGCAAGGGGAGACCTCTATGGCTACACCTTC.

The chain couples TRBV30 to TRBJ1-6; D is unclear. Trimming shortened V by 0 bases and J by 7 bases, and 7 bases separated the two germline ends. The CDR3 spans 13 residues. Germline assignment: CDR1 GTSNPN and CDR2 SVGIG (reference sequence). CDR3 sequence (DNA): TGTGCCTGGAGTGTAATACGGAATTCACCCCTCCACTTT. The encoded protein is CAWSVIRNSPLHF.

The chain is built from TRBV7-2 and TRBJ2-3; TRBD2 matches at 7 bases. V trimming: 1 base; J trimming: 4 bases; junction bases outside the gene matches: 2. The CDR3 consists of 14 residues. CDR1 is SGHTA, CDR2 FQGNSA, per germline. The CDR3 DNA reads TGTGCCAGCAGCTTAGAGGGAGGGCCAGATACGCAGTATTTT. The encoded protein is CASSLEGGPDTQYF.

Notes on this clone: The same CDR3 also results from other DNA sequences found in this sample. The rearrangement uses TRBV29-1 and TRBJ2-7; D assignment may be TRBD1 or TRBD2 (5 bases each). The CDR3 runs 11 residues. V was pared by 7 bases and J by 3 bases, with 10 bases between. Per the germline V gene, CDR1 is SQVTM and CDR2 is ANQGSEA. In nucleotides, the CDR3 is TGCAGCGCCGGGACGAGCTACGAGCAGTACTTC. It specifies CSAGTSYEQYF.

The rearrangement uses TRBV4-2 and TRBJ2-4, with TRBD2 identical over 7 bases. Looked up from germline, CDR1 is LGHNA and CDR2 is YNFKEQ. V gave up 4 bases and J gave up 5 bases; unmatched junction bases: 17. The CDR3 consists of 18 residues. Here the CDR3 reads CASSPGERGEGLENIQYF. The CDR3 DNA follows: TGTGCCAGCAGCCCGGGGGAACGCGGGGAGGGCCTTGAAAACATTCAGTACTTC.

This rearrangement joins TRBV19 to TRBJ1-1; D is unresolved. The CDR3 extends over 16 amino acids. Trimming stripped 0 bases from V and 5 bases from J, with 16 bases between. Germline V gene sequence: CDR1 LNHDA, CDR2 SQIVND (reference sequence). CDR3 in amino acids: CASSIDPQRVRTEAFF. DNA of the CDR3: TGTGCCAGTAGTATAGACCCCCAGAGGGTGAGGACTGAAGCTTTCTTT.

J is TRBJ1-2 and V is TRBV6-1; maybe TRBD1 (5 bases). CDR1 and CDR2 (germline): MNHNS, SASEGT. This CDR3 comprises 15 residues. With 6 bases removed from V and 2 bases from J, the gap between germline ends came to 16 bases. The CDR3 region has the DNA TGTGCCAGCAGCTTGGAAGGGCAGGGAAACTATGGCTACACCTTC. Its translation: CASSLEGQGNYGYTF.

The rearrangement links TRBV28 to TRBJ1-2; a possible D gene is TRBD1 (6 bases). Trimming shortened V by 8 bases and J by 0 bases, and 16 bases separated the two germline ends. The CDR3 extends over 15 amino acids. Germline V gene sequence: CDR1 MDHEN, CDR2 SYDVKM. The CDR3 DNA reads TGTGCCAGCGGTTCTGGGGGCCCCCCTAACTATGGCTACACCTTC. It translates to CASGSGGPPNYGYTF.

The gene calls are TRBV4-1 and TRBJ2-1; TRBD1 is a possible D gene (5 bases). The V and J ends lost 0 bases and 4 bases respectively, with 13 bases between them. The CDR3 loop spans 16 amino acids. CDR1 MGHRA and CDR2 YSYEKL come from the germline V gene. CDR3 nucleotides: TGCGCCAGCAGCCAAGATGGGCCCGACAGATACAATGAGCAGTTCTTC. Amino acids: CASSQDGPDRYNEQFF.

CDR3 protein: CASNAGVGTEAFF. The CDR3 nucleotides are TGCGCCAGCAACGCAGGGGTGGGGACTGAAGCTTTCTTT. The chain links TRBV5-1 to TRBJ1-1; maybe TRBD1 (6 bases). V gave up 6 bases and J gave up 5 bases, with 14 bases separating them. This CDR3 has 13 residues. Germline V gene data show CDR1 as SGHRS and CDR2 as YFSETQ. Full variable domain (outside the CDR3, taken from reference TRBV5-1 and TRBJ1-1): KAGVTQTPRYLIKTRGQQVTLSCSPISGHRSVSWYQQTPGQGLQFLFEYFSETQRNKGNFPGRFSGRQFSNSRSEMNVSTLELGDSALYLCASNAGVGTEAFFGQGTRLTVV.

This clone was seen a handful of times. The chain carries TRBV5-4 and TRBJ2-7; D remains ambiguous. Trimming stripped 4 bases from V and 5 bases from J, with 19 bases between. This CDR3 has 15 amino acids. CDR1 is SGHNT, CDR2 YYREEE, per germline (reference sequence). The CDR3 reads CASSTDSPRSDEQYF. The CDR3 DNA is TGTGCCAGCAGCACGGATAGTCCTCGGTCTGACGAGCAGTACTTC. Supplemented by reference TRBV5-4 and TRBJ2-7, the full variable domain reads ETGVTQSPTHLIKTRGQQVTLRCSSQSGHNTVSWYQQALGQGPQFIFQYYREEENGRGNFPPRFSGLQFPNYSSELNVNALELDDSALYLCASSTDSPRSDEQYFGPGTRLTVT.

This chain links TRBV5-6 with TRBJ1-4; 10 positions match TRBD1. The length of the CDR3 is 14 residues. Trimming cost V 4 bases and J 7 bases; bases outside gene matches: 4. Germline V lookup: CDR1 SGHDT, CDR2 YYEEEE. CDR3 sequence reads: CASSTRTGGEKLFF. In DNA form, the CDR3 reads TGTGCCAGCAGCACTCGGACAGGGGGTGAAAAACTGTTTTTT. Full variable domain (rest looked up from reference TRBV5-6 and TRBJ1-4): DAGVTQSPTHLIKTRGQQVTLRCSPKSGHDTVSWYQQALGQGPQFIFQYYEEEERQRGNFPDRFSGHQFPNYSSELNVNALLLGDSALYLCASSTRTGGEKLFFGSGTQLSVL.

CDR3 nucleotides: TGCGCCAGCACGAATCAGACTGCAAACTATGGCTACACCTTC. Translated, it gives CASTNQTANYGYTF. The rearrangement joins TRBV23-1 to TRBJ1-2; the D is unclear. TRBV23-1 is noted as an ORF with a role that remains uncertain. There are 14 residues in the CDR3. The V end was cut by 7 bases, the J end by 2 bases, with 14 bases between.

The CDR3 bases are TGTGCCAGCAGTATAAGACTAGTCACAGATACGCAGTATTTT. Amino acid sequence: CASSIRLVTDTQYF. The V gene is TRBV28, the J gene TRBJ2-3; a weak D match, TRBD2 (6 bases). Germline CDR1 and CDR2: MDHEN and SYDVKM. This CDR3 is built from 14 residues. Trimming pared 5 bases from V and 2 bases from J, leaving 11 bases between.

This CDR3 reads CASSLDSRAGDTQYF. In nucleotides, the CDR3 is TGTGCCAGCAGCTTAGATAGTAGGGCGGGAGATACGCAGTATTTT. The genes are TRBV11-2 and TRBJ2-3; possibly TRBD2 for D (5 bases). This CDR3 contains 15 residues. V gave up 0 bases and J gave up 5 bases, with 12 bases separating them. The germline gives CDR1 SGHAT, CDR2 FQNNGV.

This rearrangement joins TRBV5-1 to TRBJ2-1; TRBD2 matches 8 bases. Germline-derived CDR1 and CDR2 are SGHRS and YFSETQ. The trim removed 5 bases at V and 6 bases at J, leaving 13 bases unmatched. CDR3 length: 16 amino acids. This CDR3 is CASSRPGLASSNEQFF. The CDR3 coding sequence is TGCGCCAGCAGTCGGCCTGGACTAGCCTCGTCCAATGAGCAGTTCTTC.

This rearrangement joins TRBV9 to TRBJ1-4; the D is unclear. Trimming removed 0 bases from V and 4 bases from J, with 7 bases in between. This CDR3 is 14 amino acids long. Germline V gives CDR1 SGDLS, CDR2 YYNGEE. CDR3 amino acids: CASSVAPDNEKLFF. CDR3 nucleotides: TGTGCCAGCAGCGTAGCCCCTGATAATGAAAAACTGTTTTTT.

The gene calls are TRBV6-5 and TRBJ2-3; D unclear. The CDR3 has 15 amino acids. Germline-derived CDR1 and CDR2 are MNHEY and SVGAGI. V dropped 6 bases and J dropped 0 bases, with 13 bases sitting between them. The CDR3 coding sequence is TGTGCCAGCAGATTTGGCGGAGCTAGCACAGATACGCAGTATTTT. This codes for CASRFGGASTDTQYF.

CDR3 in amino acids: CASRVESAQYF. CDR3 DNA sequence: TGTGCCAGCAGGGTCGAATCGGCGCAGTATTTT. V gene TRBV2 combines with J gene TRBJ2-3; no clear D. Trimming pared 6 bases from V and 10 bases from J, leaving 11 bases between. Germline CDR1 is SNHLY and CDR2 is FYNNEI. CDR3 length equals 11 residues.

The chain is built from TRBV7-9 and TRBJ1-5; the D is unclear. The V and J ends lost 6 bases and 6 bases respectively, with 12 bases between them. The germline gives CDR1 SEHNR, CDR2 FQNEAQ (reference sequence). The CDR3 totals 13 residues. For the CDR3, the DNA is TGTGCCAGCAGTACTAACTGGGGTCAGCCCCAGCATTTT. As protein: CASSTNWGQPQHF.

J is TRBJ1-5 and V is TRBV18; D not resolved. Deletions cut 3 bases from V and 0 bases from J, with 12 bases between. This CDR3 is built from 16 residues. Germline CDR1 KGHSH, CDR2 LQKENI. The CDR3 protein is CASSPVFGLSNQPQHF. CDR3 DNA sequence: TGTGCCAGCTCACCCGTATTTGGTCTTAGCAATCAGCCCCAGCATTTT.

This sequence joins TRBV5-1 and TRBJ2-7; 10 positions agree with TRBD2. V lost 3 bases to trimming and J lost 2 bases; unmatched junction nucleotides: 5. The CDR3 covers 15 residues. Germline CDR1 is SGHRS and CDR2 is YFSETQ. For the CDR3, the DNA is TGCGCCAGCAGCTGGAGAGCGGGAGGGGCCTACGAGCAGTACTTC. Translation: CASSWRAGGAYEQYF.

CDR3: CASSFPLGVETQYF. The CDR3, as DNA: TGTGCCAGCAGCTTTCCGCTAGGGGTAGAGACCCAGTACTTC. The chain employs TRBV7-2 and TRBJ2-5; D possibly corresponds to TRBD1 (5 bases). Trimming pared 3 bases from V and 4 bases from J, leaving 12 bases between. Germline V lookup: CDR1 SGHTA, CDR2 FQGNSA. The CDR3 totals 14 residues. Filled out from reference TRBV7-2 and TRBJ2-5, the complete variable domain reads GAGVSQSPSNKVTEKGKDVELRCDPISGHTALYWYRQSLGQGLEFLIYFQGNSAPDKSGLPSDRFSAERTGGSVSTLTIQRTQQEDSAVYLCASSFPLGVETQYFGPGTRLLVL.

The gene calls are TRBV7-9 and TRBJ1-2, with D possibly TRBD1 on 6 matching bases. Germline CDR1 is SEHNR and CDR2 is FQNEAQ (reference sequence). The CDR3 length is 15 residues. V lost 0 bases and J 3 bases, leaving 11 bases between the germline ends. This CDR3 reads CASSLARGADYGYTF. The CDR3 DNA reads as TGTGCCAGCAGCTTAGCACGGGGGGCGGACTATGGCTACACCTTC.

The rearrangement uses TRBV7-9 and TRBJ2-1; D unresolved. Germline V gene sequence: CDR1 SEHNR, CDR2 FQNEAQ (reference sequence). Trimming removed 3 bases from V and 0 bases from J, with 6 bases in between. The CDR3 is 14 amino acids. CDR3 sequence reads: CASSFGGSYNEQFF. CDR3 in DNA: TGTGCCAGCAGCTTTGGCGGCTCCTACAATGAGCAGTTCTTC.

The rearrangement uses TRBV6-1 and TRBJ1-5; no reliable D call. Germline values: CDR1 MNHNS, CDR2 SASEGT. The CDR3 has 15 residues. Deletions cut 11 bases from V and 2 bases from J, with 19 bases between. CDR3 nucleotide sequence: TGTGCCGGCCGGGCTGCAAGAGGAGGCAATCAGCCCCAGCATTTT. It encodes CAGRAARGGNQPQHF.

The V call is TRBV18, the J call TRBJ2-7, with 8 nucleotides matching TRBD2. Germline V gene lookup returns CDR1 KGHSH and CDR2 LQKENI. The V and J ends lost 3 bases and 0 bases, in that order; junction bases with no gene match: 7. This CDR3 has 16 amino acids. The CDR3 region is CASSPTGGGPSYEQYF. DNA for the CDR3: TGTGCCAGCTCACCTACCGGGGGGGGGCCCTCCTACGAGCAGTACTTC.

This chain connects TRBV27 to TRBJ2-1; D may match TRBD1 or TRBD2 (5 bases each). Germline values: CDR1 MNHEY, CDR2 SMNVEV (reference sequence). V was pared by 7 bases and J by 5 bases, with 24 bases between. This CDR3 contains 17 residues. The CDR3 region is CASTSSRRQGVHNEQFF. DNA of the CDR3: TGTGCCAGCACCTCTAGCAGGAGGCAGGGCGTCCACAATGAGCAGTTCTTC.

The gene calls are TRBV5-1 and TRBJ2-7, with D unclear. This CDR3 is built from 12 residues. The V end was cut by 4 bases, the J end by 6 bases, with 11 bases between. Germline V gene data show CDR1 as SGHRS and CDR2 as YFSETQ. The CDR3 coding sequence is TGCGCCAGCAGCAAAAACTGGCCCGAGCAGTACTTC. Translated: CASSKNWPEQYF.